Presented here are 14 T cell receptor beta chains from one specimen sequenced in a study of beta chain features in type 1 diabetes. General study points: Among patients with Type 1 diabetes, TCRB CDR3s were moderately but significantly shorter in every one of the four CD4+ subsets.

For these TCRs, the target antigens are not known. The whole isolated RNA underwent reverse transcription, so sequencing captured expressed TCRB transcripts. The protocol was immunoSEQ multiplex PCR, while the TCRdb copy is restricted to in-frame clones and leaves out a portion. Of hundreds of thousands of clones listed, over 11% were seen once; the top ten hold just under 0.04%. The sequenced material came from naive CD4+ T cells from blood. These receptor sequences come from a man younger than 35 with type 1 diabetes.

This chain uses TRBV6-5 with TRBJ2-3, with D perhaps TRBD1 (6 bases). The CDR3 spans 16 residues. V was shortened by 0 bases and J by 2 bases, with 12 bases between the two germline ends. Germline-derived CDR1 and CDR2 are MNHEY and SVGAGI. The CDR3 region is CASSYSTGANTDTQYF. DNA for the CDR3: TGTGCCAGCAGTTACTCGACAGGAGCTAACACAGATACGCAGTATTTT.

The chain combines TRBV27 with TRBJ2-2; D is perhaps TRBD2 (7 bases). V was shortened by 1 base and J by 6 bases, with 15 bases between the two germline ends. The CDR3 has 16 residues. The germline V gene encodes CDR1 MNHEY and CDR2 SMNVEV (reference sequence). The CDR3: CASSLYQGRGAGELFF. The CDR3, as DNA: TGTGCCAGCAGTTTATACCAGGGGAGGGGAGCCGGGGAGCTGTTTTTT.

The table lists this clone with a few counts. This sequence joins TRBV2 and TRBJ1-2; D uncertain. Per the germline V gene, CDR1 is SNHLY and CDR2 is FYNNEI. This CDR3 is built from 12 residues. Trimming left V 3 bases short and J 6 bases short, with 8 bases between. As DNA, the CDR3 is TGTGCCAGCAGTGAGCAAGACAATGGCTACACCTTC. Its translation is CASSEQDNGYTF.

The sample holds a few counts of this clone. This sequence joins TRBV9 and TRBJ2-5; 14 bases align to TRBD2. Unmatched junction bases numbered 1, after V lost 0 bases and J lost 3 bases. Germline V gene data show CDR1 as SGDLS and CDR2 as YYNGEE. This CDR3 spans 16 amino acids. CDR3 sequence (DNA): TGTGCCAGCAGCGTAGAGGGACTAGCGGGAGAAGAGACCCAGTACTTC. Residues: CASSVEGLAGEETQYF.

The chain joins TRBV19 to TRBJ1-1; D not certain. Germline V gives CDR1 LNHDA, CDR2 SQIVND (reference sequence). The CDR3 totals 16 residues. Trimming pared 5 bases from V and 7 bases from J, leaving 23 bases between. CDR3 coding DNA: TGTGCCAGTAGTTCGTTACCTCCCGGGAGGGAGGATGAAGCTTTCTTT. It is translated as CASSSLPPGREDEAFF.

The rearrangement joins TRBV9 to TRBJ1-2; 10 nucleotides agree with TRBD1. With 3 bases clipped from V and 4 bases from J, the junction kept 6 bases outside the gene matches. The germline V gene encodes CDR1 SGDLS and CDR2 YYNGEE. There are 15 residues in the CDR3. As DNA, the CDR3 is TGTGCCAGCAGCGCTTATCGACAGGGGGCCTATGGCTACACCTTC. Amino acid sequence: CASSAYRQGAYGYTF.

This clone was picked up a small number of times. The gene calls are TRBV30 and TRBJ1-5; D unresolved. Germline CDR1 GTSNPN, CDR2 SVGIG (reference sequence). The CDR3 covers 13 residues. Trimming removed 5 bases from V and 7 bases from J, with 15 bases in between. The CDR3 loop reads CAWGLGAGQPQHF. The CDR3 bases are TGTGCCTGGGGCCTAGGCGCGGGGCAGCCCCAGCATTTT.

This chain connects TRBV28 to TRBJ2-5; tentatively, D is TRBD1 (6 bases). In germline, CDR1 is MDHEN, CDR2 SYDVKM. Deletions cut 5 bases from V and 5 bases from J, with 12 bases between. There are 13 residues in the CDR3. CDR3 sequence: CASSMTGGETQYF. DNA for the CDR3: TGTGCCAGCAGTATGACAGGCGGCGAGACCCAGTACTTC.

The chain has TRBV7-6 and TRBJ2-4; 8 nucleotides match TRBD2. V gave up 5 bases and J gave up 1 base; unmatched junction bases: 13. CDR3 size: 18 residues. Germline-derived CDR1 and CDR2 are SGHVS and FNYEAQ. In nucleotides, the CDR3 is TGTGCCAGCAGCGCCAGGATACTAGCGGATGGGGCCAAAAACATTCAGTACTTC. It codes for CASSARILADGAKNIQYF. Looking up the rest from reference TRBV7-6 and TRBJ2-4 gives the full variable domain: GAGVSQSPRYKVTKRGQDVALRCDPISGHVSLYWYRQALGQGPEFLTYFNYEAQQDKSGLPNDRFSAERPEGSISTLTIQRTEQRDSAMYRCASSARILADGAKNIQYFGAGTRLSVL.

J is TRBJ2-2 and V is TRBV9, with 12 bases matching TRBD2. CDR3 size: 17 residues. In germline, CDR1 is SGDLS, CDR2 YYNGEE. Losses at the gene ends were 2 bases for V and 0 bases for J; bases not matched to a gene: 2. DNA of the CDR3: TGTGCCAGCAGCGTTTCTAGCGGGAGGGCGAACACCGGGGAGCTGTTTTTT. It codes for CASSVSSGRANTGELFF.

This clone was recorded many times. This chain joins TRBV29-1 and TRBJ2-6; 7 bases are a match to TRBD1. The CDR3 is 15 residues long. Trimming removed 6 bases from V and 4 bases from J; junction bases left unmatched: 9. Germline CDR1 and CDR2: SQVTM and ANQGSEA. The CDR3: CSVLGGVKGANVLTF. The CDR3 DNA is TGCAGCGTCCTAGGGGGCGTGAAGGGGGCCAACGTCCTGACTTTC.

The genes are TRBV7-2 and TRBJ2-7; D is uncertain. This CDR3 comprises 11 residues. Germline lookup yields CDR1 SGHTA and CDR2 FQGNSA. Trimming cost V 4 bases and J 7 bases, with 8 bases left between them. CDR3 DNA: TGTGCCAGCAGCTCTAGTAGTGAGCAGTACTTC. Amino acids: CASSSSSEQYF.

The rearrangement uses TRBV6-5 and TRBJ1-6; D is perhaps TRBD1 (6 bases). The V and J ends lost 5 bases and 7 bases respectively, with 15 bases between them. This CDR3 contains 15 residues. Germline loops: CDR1 MNHEY, CDR2 SVGAGI. CDR3 sequence: CASSALQGPNSPLHF. The CDR3, as DNA: TGTGCCAGCAGTGCTTTACAGGGACCCAATTCACCCCTCCACTTT.

Of note for this clone: In the same sample, other DNA sequences code for this CDR3. The rearrangement joins TRBV7-2 to TRBJ1-2, with D possibly TRBD1 on 5 matching bases. The CDR3 sequence is 14 residues long. Trimming removed 1 base from V and 4 bases from J, with 10 bases in between. Germline V gene lookup returns CDR1 SGHTA and CDR2 FQGNSA. As DNA, the CDR3 is TGTGCCAGCAGCTTAGAACCGGGGCTCTATGGCTACACCTTC. Translating gives CASSLEPGLYGYTF.